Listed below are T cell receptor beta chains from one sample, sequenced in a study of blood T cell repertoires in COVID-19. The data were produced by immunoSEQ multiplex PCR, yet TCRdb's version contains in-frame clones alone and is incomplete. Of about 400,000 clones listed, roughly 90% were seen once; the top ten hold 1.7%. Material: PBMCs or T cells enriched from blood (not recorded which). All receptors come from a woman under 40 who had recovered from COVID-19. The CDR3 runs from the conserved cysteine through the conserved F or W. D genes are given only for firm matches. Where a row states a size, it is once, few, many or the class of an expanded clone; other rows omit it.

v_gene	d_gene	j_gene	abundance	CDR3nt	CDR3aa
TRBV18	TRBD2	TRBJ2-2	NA	TGTGCCAGCTCACCACCCGGACTAGCGGGGAACACCGGGGAGCTGTTTTTT	CASSPPGLAGNTGELFF
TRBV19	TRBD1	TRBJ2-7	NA	TGTGCCAGTAGTGTTCAGGGGGCCGAGCAGTACTTC	CASSVQGAEQYF
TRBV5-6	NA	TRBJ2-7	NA	TGTGCCAGCAGCTTGGATGAGTTCTACGAGCAGTACTTC	CASSLDEFYEQYF
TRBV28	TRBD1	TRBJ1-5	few	TGTGCCAGCAGCTCGGCAGGGGGCCATCAGCCCCAGCATTTT	CASSSAGGHQPQHF
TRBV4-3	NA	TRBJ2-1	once	TGCGCCAGCAGCCAAGGTACTGGAACTAGCCCCAAAGACAATGAGCAGTTCTTC	CASSQGTGTSPKDNEQFF
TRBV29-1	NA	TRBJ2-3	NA	TGCAGCGTCGATCGAGCGGGTAGCACAGATACGCAGTATTTT	CSVDRAGSTDTQYF
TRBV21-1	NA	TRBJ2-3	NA	TGTGCCAGTCAGGCCGATTTAGCGGACTCTAGCACAGATACGCAGTATTTT	CASQADLADSSTDTQYF
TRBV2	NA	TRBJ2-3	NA	TGTGCCAGCAGTACATACACTCAACGGGGAGATACGCAGTATTTT	CASSTYTQRGDTQYF
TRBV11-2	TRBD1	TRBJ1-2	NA	TGTGCCAGCAGCAAGGACAGGGCTAACTATGGCTACACCTTC	CASSKDRANYGYTF
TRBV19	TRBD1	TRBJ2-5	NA	TGTGCCAGTAGTATAGTAGGGACAGGGTCTCGGGAGACCCAGTACTTC	CASSIVGTGSRETQYF
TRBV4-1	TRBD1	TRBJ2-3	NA	TGCGCCAGCAGCCAAGATGTGAGGGGGCGCTGGGCAGATACGCAGTATTTT	CASSQDVRGRWADTQYF
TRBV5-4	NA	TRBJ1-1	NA	TGTGCCAGCAGCAGCGGTGGGGCGGGGGCGGACACTGAAGCTTTCTTT	CASSSGGAGADTEAFF
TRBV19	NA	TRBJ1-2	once	TGTGCCAGTAGAGGAAGCGTCCGCAACTATGGCTACACCTTC	CASRGSVRNYGYTF
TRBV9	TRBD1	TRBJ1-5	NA	TGTGCCAGCAGCAGAGGGACAGGGGGAAGTAATCAGCCCCAGCATTTT	CASSRGTGGSNQPQHF
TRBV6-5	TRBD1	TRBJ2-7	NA	TGTGCCAGCCGGGACAGGGGTTACTACGAGCAGTACTTC	CASRDRGYYEQYF
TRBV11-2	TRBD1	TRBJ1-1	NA	TGTGCCAGCAGCTTAGTACGGGACAGGGCTGAAGCTTTCTTT	CASSLVRDRAEAFF
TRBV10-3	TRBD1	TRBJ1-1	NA	TGTGCCATCAGTGTAGGGCAGGGGGGCACTGAAGCTTTCTTT	CAISVGQGGTEAFF
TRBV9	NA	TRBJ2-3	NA	TGTGCCAGCAGCAGGGACTTGCCTAGCACAGATACGCAGTATTTT	CASSRDLPSTDTQYF
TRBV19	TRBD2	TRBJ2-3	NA	TGTGCCAGTAGTATAGGTGATAGCGGGACAGATACGCAGTATTTT	CASSIGDSGTDTQYF
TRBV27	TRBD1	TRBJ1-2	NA	TGTGCCAGCAAAGAGACAGGGTTTAACTATGGCTACACCTTC	CASKETGFNYGYTF
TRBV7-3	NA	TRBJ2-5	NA	TGTGCCAGCAGCTCCCATCCCGGGGAGACCCAGTACTTC	CASSSHPGETQYF
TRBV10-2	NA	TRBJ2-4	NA	TGCGCCAGCAGTGAGTCGAAGGGGGAAGGTGCCAAAAACATTCAGTACTTC	CASSESKGEGAKNIQYF
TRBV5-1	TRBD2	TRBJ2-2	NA	TGCGCCAGCAGCCTGGTCCGGGGAGGGAAGCTGTTTTTT	CASSLVRGGKLFF
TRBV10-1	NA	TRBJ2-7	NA	TGCGCCAGCAGTGAGGGGGCCTGCGAGCAGTACTTC	CASSEGACEQYF
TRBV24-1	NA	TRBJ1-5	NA	TGTGCCACCAGTGATCCAACGGACAATAGCAATCAGCCCCAGCATTTT	CATSDPTDNSNQPQHF
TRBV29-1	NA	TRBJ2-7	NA	TGCAGCGTTGAAGGGGCCCCTAGCGACGAGCAGTACTTC	CSVEGAPSDEQYF
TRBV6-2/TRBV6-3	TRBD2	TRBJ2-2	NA	TGTGCCAGCAGTTACTCAGCGGGGTCCGGGGAGCTGTTTTTT	CASSYSAGSGELFF
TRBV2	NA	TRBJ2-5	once	TGTGCCAGCAGTCCCCTAGGGGACAAACAAGAGACCCAGTACTTC	CASSPLGDKQETQYF
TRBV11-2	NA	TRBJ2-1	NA	TGTGCCAGCAGCCCAAGGTTCAGACAGGGCGGGGATGAGCAGTTCTTC	CASSPRFRQGGDEQFF
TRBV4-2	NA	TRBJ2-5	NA	TGTGCCAGCAGCCCTCGGACTGATCAAGAGACCCAGTACTTC	CASSPRTDQETQYF
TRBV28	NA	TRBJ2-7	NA	TGTGCCAGCATGGGGGCTCGCGGGTATTCCTACGAGCAGTACTTC	CASMGARGYSYEQYF
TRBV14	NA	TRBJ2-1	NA	TGTGCCAGCAGCCGCGTCGTGGGGGCTTGGTTTTTTAATGAGCAGTTCTTC	CASSRVVGAWFFNEQFF
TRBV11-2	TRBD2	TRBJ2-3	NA	TGTGCCAGCAGCTCCAAAACCGGGGACTACACAGATACGCAGTATTTT	CASSSKTGDYTDTQYF
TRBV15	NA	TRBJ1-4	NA	TGTGCCAGCGGGCGGGGGGCTGAAAAACTGTTTTTT	CASGRGAEKLFF
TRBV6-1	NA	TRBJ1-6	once	TGTGCCAGCAGTGATTTTTTCGGGGACTCTTCATTTCTCCACTTT	CASSDFFGDSSFLHF
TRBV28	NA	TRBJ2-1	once	TGTGCCAGCAGTTTAAGTTGGGCGGGCTCCTACAATGAGCAGTTCTTC	CASSLSWAGSYNEQFF
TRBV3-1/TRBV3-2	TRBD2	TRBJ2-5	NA	TGTGCCAGCAGCCAAAGCGGGGGGCTTGAGGAGACCCAGTACTTC	CASSQSGGLEETQYF
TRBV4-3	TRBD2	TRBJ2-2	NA	TGCGCCAGCAGCCAAGATAGCGGGGGCGGGGAGCTGTTTTTT	CASSQDSGGGELFF
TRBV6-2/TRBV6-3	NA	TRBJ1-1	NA	TGTGCCAGCAGTTACTCTCCTCCAGGGGCGTTGGGAGCTTTCTTT	CASSYSPPGALGAFF
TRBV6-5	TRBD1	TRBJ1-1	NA	TGTGCCAGCTATGGACAGGGAGGGACTGAAGCTTTCTTT	CASYGQGGTEAFF
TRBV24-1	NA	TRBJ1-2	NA	TGTGCCACCAGTAGAGGCTTCGGCTACACCTTC	CATSRGFGYTF
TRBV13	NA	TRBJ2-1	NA	TGTGCCAGCAGTGGGAGTAGGGGACTCTACAATGAGCAGTTCTTC	CASSGSRGLYNEQFF
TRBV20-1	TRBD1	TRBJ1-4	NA	TGCAGTGCTAGTGTAATCAGGGATCGGGGCGGGGGATCGACAGGGGCACCTAATGAAAAACTGTTTTTT	CSASVIRDRGGGSTGAPNEKLFF
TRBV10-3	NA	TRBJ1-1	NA	TGTGCCATCAGTGAGTCGATCCGGGTTCGGAATACTGAAGCTTTCTTT	CAISESIRVRNTEAFF
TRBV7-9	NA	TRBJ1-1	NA	TGTGCCAGCAGCTTAGCGACACCCCGAGGGACTGAAGCTTTCTTT	CASSLATPRGTEAFF
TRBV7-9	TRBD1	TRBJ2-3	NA	TGTGCCAGCAGCTCCCGGGACAGGGAGAGAGATACGCAGTATTTT	CASSSRDRERDTQYF
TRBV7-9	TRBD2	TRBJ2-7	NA	TGTGCCAGCAGGGTTAGCGGGACATCCCACGAGCAGTACTTC	CASRVSGTSHEQYF
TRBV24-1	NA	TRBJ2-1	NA	TGTGCCACCAGTGACACCTACAATGAGCAGTTCTTC	CATSDTYNEQFF
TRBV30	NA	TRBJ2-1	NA	TGTGCCTGGAGTCCGACCGGGAGTGAGCAGTTCTTC	CAWSPTGSEQFF
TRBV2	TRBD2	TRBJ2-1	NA	TGTGCCAGCAGTCCCGGGACTAGCGGTCTCCGGGGGCAGTTCTTC	CASSPGTSGLRGQFF
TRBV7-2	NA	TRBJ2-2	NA	TGTGCCAGCAGCCCCAATGCAGGGGCCGGGGAGCTGTTTTTT	CASSPNAGAGELFF
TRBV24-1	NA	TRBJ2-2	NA	TGTGCCACCAGTGATTTAAGCAGGGGGGACACCGGGGAGCTGTTTTTT	CATSDLSRGDTGELFF
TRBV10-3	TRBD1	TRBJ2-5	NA	TGTGCCATCAGTGAGTCGCGCGCAGGGGGTAGGGAGACCCAGTACTTC	CAISESRAGGRETQYF
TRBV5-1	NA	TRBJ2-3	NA	TGCGCCAGCAGCAACCACCCACGGCCAGGGGATTCCTTTAGCACAGATACGCAGTATTTT	CASSNHPRPGDSFSTDTQYF
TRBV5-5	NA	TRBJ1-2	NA	TGTGCCAGCAGCTTGCTCCCGACAACCATGGATGGCTACACCTTC	CASSLLPTTMDGYTF
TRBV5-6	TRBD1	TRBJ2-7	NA	TGTGCCAGCAGCCCCCTAGACAGGGTTACGTACGAGCAGTACTTC	CASSPLDRVTYEQYF
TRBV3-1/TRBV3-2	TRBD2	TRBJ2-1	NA	TGTGCCAGCAGCCAAGAGATCGGCGGGGGGGACGCCTACAATGAGCAGTTCTTC	CASSQEIGGGDAYNEQFF
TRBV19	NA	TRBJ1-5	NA	TGTGCCAGTAAGGGGCCGGGCAATCAGCCCCAGCATTTT	CASKGPGNQPQHF
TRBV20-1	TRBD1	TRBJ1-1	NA	TGCAGTGCTAGTGACGCCGTCGACAGGGGAGAGAACACTGAAGCTTTCTTT	CSASDAVDRGENTEAFF